Below, one T cell receptor (beta chain) is given with its context. The data derive from a study of HIV-infected patients and healthy controls. TCRdb re-analysed the 5' RACE reads in MiXCR, keeping a single row per CDR3 protein. The sample holds 15,000 to 20,000 distinct CDR3 sequences, around a fifth seen once. V lost 4 bases and J lost 1, with 16 bases in between. Germline CDR1 is SQVTM and CDR2 is ANQGSEA. CDR3 length: 16 amino acids. Sequencing was done on a sample of CD8+ T cells from blood. The sequence came from a human donor in good health. V usage is TRBV29-1 and J usage is TRBJ2-2; D assignment may be TRBD1 or TRBD2 (5 bases each). CDR3 residues: CSVGGTPRRNTGELFF. CDR3 sequence (DNA): TGCAGCGTTGGTGGGACGCCACGGCGGAACACCGGGGAGCTGTTTTTT.